The rows below give T cell receptor beta chains drawn from one sample of a study of Graves' ophthalmopathy and Graves' hyperthyroidism. MiXCR, applied by TCRdb to the multiplex PCR reads, yields one record per CDR3 protein. The repertoire holds 260,000 or so distinct CDR3 sequences, with around 42% as singletons. What was sequenced was peripheral blood. These receptors came from an adult man with Graves' ophthalmopathy. The CDR3 runs from the conserved cysteine through the conserved F or W. The order of the fields is J gene, V gene, clone size, D gene, CDR3 DNA, CDR3 protein. The D gene is left open where the match is weak. Only part of the rows carry a size: once, few, many, or a class if the clone is expanded.

TRBJ2-7 | TRBV5-1 | few | TRBD1 | TGCGCCAGCAGCCAGGGGGCGGCTACGGAGCAGTACTTC | CASSQGAATEQYF
TRBJ1-2 | TRBV7-2 | NA | NA | TGTGCCAGCAGCTTCGGCCCGGACAGTCTGTTATATGGCTACACCTTC | CASSFGPDSLLYGYTF
TRBJ2-5 | TRBV19 | NA | NA | TGTGCCAGGGACGACCGAGGGCGGGAGACCCAGTACTTC | CARDDRGRETQYF
TRBJ2-7 | TRBV5-1 | few | TRBD2 | TGCGCCAGCAGCCCTAGACTAGCGGGGACGTACGAGCAGTACTTC | CASSPRLAGTYEQYF
TRBJ2-2 | TRBV5-1 | NA | NA | TGCGCCAGCAGCTTGGCTGCGAACACCGGGGAGCTGTTTTTT | CASSLAANTGELFF
TRBJ1-2 | TRBV29-1 | many | TRBD1 | TGCAGCTCATCGGACAGGGGCGGCGGCTACACCTTC | CSSSDRGGGYTF
TRBJ1-1 | TRBV2 | few | NA | TGTGCCAGCAGTGGTATGCGGAACACTGAAGCTTTCTTT | CASSGMRNTEAFF
TRBJ2-7 | TRBV10-3 | NA | TRBD1 | TGTGCCATCAGTGACCGGGACAGGGCCTCATACGAGCAGTACTTC | CAISDRDRASYEQYF
TRBJ2-7 | TRBV2 | NA | TRBD1 | TGTGCCAGCAGTGGACGAGTAACAGGGGGCCGGGACGAGCAGTACTTC | CASSGRVTGGRDEQYF
TRBJ2-7 | TRBV9 | NA | TRBD1 | TGTGCCAGCAGTTTAAAGGGACAGAACGAGCAGTACTTC | CASSLKGQNEQYF
TRBJ1-6 | TRBV6-7 | NA | NA | TGTGCCAACAGAACGGGGCAGGGCACTCCTAATTCACCCCTCCACTTT | CANRTGQGTPNSPLHF
TRBJ2-7 | TRBV3-1 | NA | TRBD2 | TGTGCCAGCAGGACGACTAGCGGGAGTTACGAGCAGTACTTC | CASRTTSGSYEQYF
TRBJ2-5 | TRBV6-1 | NA | TRBD1 | TGTGCCAGCAGTGCCGGGACAGGGTATAAAGAGACCCAGTACTTC | CASSAGTGYKETQYF
TRBJ2-2 | TRBV10-3 | NA | NA | TGTGCCATCACCTTGACCTCTACCCCAACAGGCGGGGAGCTGCTTTTT | CAITLTSTPTGGELLF
TRBJ2-7 | TRBV10-3 | few | TRBD1 | TGTGCCGTAACCCGGACAGGGGGATCCGAGCAGTACTTC | CAVTRTGGSEQYF
TRBJ2-7 | TRBV24-1 | NA | TRBD2 | TGTGCCACCAGTGATTCGAGGGCTAGCGGGGTGACCTACGAGCAGTACTTC | CATSDSRASGVTYEQYF
TRBJ2-7 | TRBV10-3 | NA | NA | TGTGCCATCAGTGAGTCCCCTCGGGACGAGCAGTACTTC | CAISESPRDEQYF
TRBJ1-5 | TRBV24-1 | many | NA | TGTGCCACCAGTGATTTAGCCTCCTCACCCAAGCATTTT | CATSDLASSPKHF
TRBJ2-5 | TRBV5-1 | NA | NA | TGCGCCAGCAAAGACTATTACCAAGAGACCCAGTACTTC | CASKDYYQETQYF
TRBJ1-5 | TRBV5-1 | NA | NA | TGCGCCAGCAGCTGGGAGAGCAATCAGCCCCAGCATTTT | CASSWESNQPQHF
TRBJ2-5 | TRBV3-1 | NA | TRBD2 | TGTGCCAGCAGCCCCCCGACTAGCGGGGGACGAGAGACCCAGTACTTC | CASSPPTSGGRETQYF
TRBJ1-6 | TRBV7-2 | NA | NA | TGTGCCAGCAGCTTATTCCAGGGCAGTAATCCACCCCTCCACTTT | CASSLFQGSNPPLHF
TRBJ2-7 | TRBV7-9 | NA | NA | TGTGCCAGCAGCCCGTTGGACGGATCCTACGAGCAGTACTTC | CASSPLDGSYEQYF
TRBJ1-5 | TRBV24-1 | NA | TRBD1 | TGTGCCACCAGTGATGGGGGACAGGGGTGGGATCAGCCCCAGCATTTT | CATSDGGQGWDQPQHF
TRBJ2-7 | TRBV4-2 | NA | NA | TGTGCCAGCAGTCTGAGTCGGGAAGAGCAGTACTTC | CASSLSREEQYF
TRBJ1-2 | TRBV3-1 | NA | NA | TGTGCCAGCAGCCAAGACCTTAGGACAGACCCTAACTATGGCTACACCTTC | CASSQDLRTDPNYGYTF
TRBJ1-1 | TRBV7-9 | few | TRBD1 | TGTGCCAGCAGCTCGGACAGGGCCTCTATCATCCCCAACACTGAAGCTTTCTTT | CASSSDRASIIPNTEAFF
TRBJ1-2 | TRBV20-1 | NA | NA | TGCAGTGCAAGCCTCCGGGCGGAGTATAGCTACACCTTC | CSASLRAEYSYTF
TRBJ1-6 | TRBV7-9 | few | NA | TGTGCCAGCAGTTTCCAACCAGGGATATCTAATTCACCCCTCCACTTT | CASSFQPGISNSPLHF
TRBJ2-1 | TRBV29-1 | NA | NA | TGCAGCGTTGAAGAGAGGCGTGGGGGGAGCTACAATGAGCAGTTCTTC | CSVEERRGGSYNEQFF
TRBJ1-5 | TRBV4-1 | few | NA | TGCGCCAGCAGCCAAGGTACAGGGAATAGCAATCAGCCCCAGCATTTT | CASSQGTGNSNQPQHF
TRBJ2-7 | TRBV29-1 | NA | TRBD1 | TGCAGCGTTGAAGTGACAGGGGGCTTATACGAGCAGTACTTC | CSVEVTGGLYEQYF
TRBJ1-1 | TRBV25-1 | NA | NA | TGTGCCAGCAGTGAATACTTTATGAACACTGAAGCTTTCTTT | CASSEYFMNTEAFF
TRBJ1-3 | TRBV12-3/TRBV12-4 | NA | TRBD1 | TGTGCCAGCGGACGGACAGGATCTGGAAACACCATATATTTT | CASGRTGSGNTIYF
TRBJ1-5 | TRBV24-1 | NA | NA | TGTGCCACCTCGGAGACCAATCAGCCCCAGCATTTT | CATSETNQPQHF
TRBJ2-5 | TRBV24-1 | NA | NA | TGTGCCACCAGTGATCCAACAGGGCTGGAGACCCAGTACTTC | CATSDPTGLETQYF
TRBJ2-7 | TRBV10-3 | NA | NA | TGTGCCAGCAGTTTAGGTCCAGGGTCGGCCGAGCAGTACTTC | CASSLGPGSAEQYF
TRBJ1-6 | TRBV6-5 | few | NA | TGTGCCAGCACAGAAAGGGGGGGTTCACCCCTCCACTTT | CASTERGGSPLHF
TRBJ2-5 | TRBV4-1 | NA | TRBD2 | TGCGCCAGCAGCCAACAACCGGGTGGTGGACTAGCGGACCAAGAGACCCAGTACTTC | CASSQQPGGGLADQETQYF
TRBJ2-7 | TRBV15 | few | TRBD1 | TGTGCCGCACCGATGTGGACAGGGGGCTACGAGCAGTACTTC | CAAPMWTGGYEQYF
TRBJ2-6 | TRBV15 | many | NA | TGTGCCACCAGCAGAGGAAATGACAACGTCCTGACTTTC | CATSRGNDNVLTF
TRBJ2-5 | TRBV25-1 | NA | TRBD2 | TGTGCCAGCAGCACAATAGCGGGGGCCTCCCAGTACTTC | CASSTIAGASQYF
TRBJ1-5 | TRBV19 | NA | NA | TGTGCCAGTGGGCAGAGAGGCAATCAGCCCCAGCATTTT | CASGQRGNQPQHF
TRBJ2-5 | TRBV24-1 | many | NA | TGTGCCACCAGCGCCGGGACAAGGGAAGAGACCCAGTACTTC | CATSAGTREETQYF
TRBJ1-2 | TRBV12-3/TRBV12-4 | many | NA | TGTGCCAGCAGCCCGGGGGGGGACGGCTACACCTTC | CASSPGGDGYTF
TRBJ1-4 | TRBV7-6 | many | NA | TGTGCCAGCAGCTTAGAATACAGCCCTTATGAAAAACTGTTTTTT | CASSLEYSPYEKLFF
TRBJ2-7 | TRBV6-5 | NA | TRBD1 | TGTGCCAGCAGTAACAGGGGTTCAGGCTACGAGCAGTACTTC | CASSNRGSGYEQYF
TRBJ2-2 | TRBV19 | NA | TRBD1 | TGTGCCAGTAGAAGGGACAGGGGTACCGGGGAGCTGTTTTTT | CASRRDRGTGELFF
TRBJ1-1 | TRBV2 | few | NA | TGTGCCAGCATGATACAGGGAACGGGGGTTTCTTTCTTT | CASMIQGTGVSFF
TRBJ1-6 | TRBV7-3 | many | NA | TGTGCCAGCAGTTCACAGGGCCGGAATTCACCCCTCCACTTT | CASSSQGRNSPLHF
TRBJ1-2 | TRBV5-4 | NA | NA | TGTGCCAGCACCTCAGGCGGATATGGCTACACCTTC | CASTSGGYGYTF
TRBJ2-7 | TRBV9 | NA | TRBD2 | TGTGCCAGCAGCGCGGGACTAGCGCCAGCTCTGGGGCAGTACTTC | CASSAGLAPALGQYF
TRBJ2-7 | TRBV12-3/TRBV12-4 | NA | NA | TGTGCCAGCAGTTTACACGGAGACGAGCAGTACTTC | CASSLHGDEQYF